This T cell receptor (beta chain) was identified in a study of cytomegalovirus exposure and HLA in healthy donors. 60 Vbeta and 13 Jbeta primers were used in PCR. The assay was immunoSEQ multiplex PCR, and TCRdb's table has in-frame clones only and misses some. In the table there are over 150,000 clones, 75% to 90% of which are singletons. Material for sequencing was PBMCs. The sequence derives from a woman aged 18-29 years in good health and CMV-seronegative.

The CDR3 here is CASSLSHGNYGYTF. In DNA form, the CDR3 reads TGTGCCAGCAGTTTATCGCACGGGAACTATGGCTACACCTTC. V and J are TRBV27 and TRBJ1-2; D is uncertain. The CDR3 is 14 residues long. The germline V and J ends were trimmed by 0 bases and 2 bases, with 7 bases remaining between them. Per germline, CDR1 MNHEY and CDR2 SMNVEV (reference sequence).